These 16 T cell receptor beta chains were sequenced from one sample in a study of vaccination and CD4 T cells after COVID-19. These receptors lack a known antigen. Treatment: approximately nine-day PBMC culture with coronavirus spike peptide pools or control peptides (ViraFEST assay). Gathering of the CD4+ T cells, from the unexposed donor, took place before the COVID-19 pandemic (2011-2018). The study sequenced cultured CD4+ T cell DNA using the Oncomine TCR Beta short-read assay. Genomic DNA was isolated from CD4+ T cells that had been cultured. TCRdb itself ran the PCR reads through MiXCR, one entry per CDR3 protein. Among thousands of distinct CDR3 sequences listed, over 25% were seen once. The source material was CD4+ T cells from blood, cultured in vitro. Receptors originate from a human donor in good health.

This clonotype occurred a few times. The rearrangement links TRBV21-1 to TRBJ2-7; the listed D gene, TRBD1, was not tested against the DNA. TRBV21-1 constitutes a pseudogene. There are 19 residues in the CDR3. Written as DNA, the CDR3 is TGTGCCAGCAGCAAGTTCCTTTCCCGGGACAGGGGGCGTACCCACGAGCAGTACTTC. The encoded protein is CASSKFLSRDRGRTHEQYF.

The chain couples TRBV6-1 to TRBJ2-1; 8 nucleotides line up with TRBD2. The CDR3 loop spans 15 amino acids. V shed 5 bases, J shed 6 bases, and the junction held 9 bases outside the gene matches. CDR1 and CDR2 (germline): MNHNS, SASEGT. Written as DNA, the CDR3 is TGTGCCAGCAGTCACGGACTGGCGGGAGGCAATGAGCAGTTCTTC. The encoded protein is CASSHGLAGGNEQFF.

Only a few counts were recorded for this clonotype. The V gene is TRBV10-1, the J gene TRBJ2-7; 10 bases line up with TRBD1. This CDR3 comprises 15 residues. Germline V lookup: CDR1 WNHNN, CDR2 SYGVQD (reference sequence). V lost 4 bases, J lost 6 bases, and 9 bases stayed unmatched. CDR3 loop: CASSVTGTGEAEQYF. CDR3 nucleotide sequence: TGCGCCAGCAGTGTGACCGGGACAGGGGAGGCCGAGCAGTACTTC.

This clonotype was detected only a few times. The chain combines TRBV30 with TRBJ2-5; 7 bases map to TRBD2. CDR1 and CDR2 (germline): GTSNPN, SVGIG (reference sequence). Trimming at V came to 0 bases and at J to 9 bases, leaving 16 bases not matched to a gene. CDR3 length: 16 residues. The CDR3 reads CAWSVLASGLHSAQYF. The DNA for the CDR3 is TGTGCCTGGAGTGTACTCGCTAGCGGCCTCCATTCGGCCCAGTACTTC.

CDR3 protein: CASNFGAGVGARYNEQFF. The CDR3 region has the DNA TGCGCCAGCAACTTTGGGGCGGGAGTCGGGGCTCGGTACAATGAGCAGTTCTTC. V and J are TRBV5-1 and TRBJ2-1; 7 bases align to TRBD2. Losses at the gene ends were 6 bases for V and 4 bases for J; bases not matched to a gene: 19. Per the germline V gene, CDR1 is SGHRS and CDR2 is YFSETQ. The CDR3 consists of 18 residues.

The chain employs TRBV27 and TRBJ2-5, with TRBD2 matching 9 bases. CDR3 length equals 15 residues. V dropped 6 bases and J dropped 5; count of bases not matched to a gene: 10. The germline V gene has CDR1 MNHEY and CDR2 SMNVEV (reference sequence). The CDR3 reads CASSRLASGNETQYF. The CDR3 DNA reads TGTGCCAGCAGCCGCCTGGCTAGCGGGAATGAGACCCAGTACTTC.

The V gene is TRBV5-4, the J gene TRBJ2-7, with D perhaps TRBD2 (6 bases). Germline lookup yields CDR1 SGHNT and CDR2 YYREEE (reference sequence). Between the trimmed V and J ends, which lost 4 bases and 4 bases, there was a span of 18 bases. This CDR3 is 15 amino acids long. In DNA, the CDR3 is TGTGCCAGCAGCCCGAAACCCCGGGACTTTTACGAGCAGTACTTC. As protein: CASSPKPRDFYEQYF.

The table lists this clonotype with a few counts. In nucleotides, the CDR3 is TGTGCCAGCAGTTACTTTTCGGTAGGACAGGGGTACACCGGGGAGCTGTTTTTT. This encodes CASSYFSVGQGYTGELFF. The rearrangement links TRBV6-5 to TRBJ2-2; TRBD1 matches at 9 bases. The CDR3 is 18 amino acids. V lost 1 base, J lost 3 bases, and 9 bases stayed unmatched. Germline values: CDR1 MNHEY, CDR2 SVGAGI.

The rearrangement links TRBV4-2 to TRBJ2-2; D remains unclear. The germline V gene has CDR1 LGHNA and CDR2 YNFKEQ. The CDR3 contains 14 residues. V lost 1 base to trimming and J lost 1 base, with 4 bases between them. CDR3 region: CASSQVGNTGELFF. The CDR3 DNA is TGTGCCAGCAGCCAAGTAGGGAACACCGGGGAGCTGTTTTTT.

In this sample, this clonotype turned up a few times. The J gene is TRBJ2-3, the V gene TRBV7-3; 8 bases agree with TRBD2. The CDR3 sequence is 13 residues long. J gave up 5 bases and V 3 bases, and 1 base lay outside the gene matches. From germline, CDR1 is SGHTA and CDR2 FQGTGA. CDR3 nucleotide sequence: TGTGCCAGCAGCTTCGGGGGGGGAGATACGCAGTATTTT. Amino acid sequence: CASSFGGGDTQYF.

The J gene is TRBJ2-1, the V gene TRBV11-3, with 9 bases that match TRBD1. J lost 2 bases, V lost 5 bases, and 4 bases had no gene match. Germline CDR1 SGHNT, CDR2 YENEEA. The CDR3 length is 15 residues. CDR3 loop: CASSQGQGPYNEQFF. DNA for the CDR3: TGTGCCAGCAGCCAGGGACAGGGCCCCTACAATGAGCAGTTCTTC.

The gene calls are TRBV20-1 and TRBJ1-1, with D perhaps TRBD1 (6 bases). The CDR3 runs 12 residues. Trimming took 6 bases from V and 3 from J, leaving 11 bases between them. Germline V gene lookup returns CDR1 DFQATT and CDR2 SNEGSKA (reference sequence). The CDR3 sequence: CSAAQGDTEAFF. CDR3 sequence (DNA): TGCAGTGCCGCACAGGGAGACACTGAAGCTTTCTTT.

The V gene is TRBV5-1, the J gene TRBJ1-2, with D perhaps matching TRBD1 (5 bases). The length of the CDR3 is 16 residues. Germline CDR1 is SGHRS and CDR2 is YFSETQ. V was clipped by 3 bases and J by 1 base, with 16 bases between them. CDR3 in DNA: TGCGCCAGCAGCTGGGGACTTCCTCGAGGTAACTATGGCTACACCTTC. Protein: CASSWGLPRGNYGYTF.

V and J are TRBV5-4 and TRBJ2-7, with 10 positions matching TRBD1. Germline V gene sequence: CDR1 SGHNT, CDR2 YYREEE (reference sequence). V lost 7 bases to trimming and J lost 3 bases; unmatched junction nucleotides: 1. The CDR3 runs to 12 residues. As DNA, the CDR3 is TGTGCCAGCCGGGACAGGGGCTACGAGCAGTACTTC. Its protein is CASRDRGYEQYF. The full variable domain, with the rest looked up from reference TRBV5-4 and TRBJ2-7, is ETGVTQSPTHLIKTRGQQVTLRCSSQSGHNTVSWYQQALGQGPQFIFQYYREEENGRGNFPPRFSGLQFPNYSSELNVNALELDDSALYLCASRDRGYEQYFGPGTRLTVT.

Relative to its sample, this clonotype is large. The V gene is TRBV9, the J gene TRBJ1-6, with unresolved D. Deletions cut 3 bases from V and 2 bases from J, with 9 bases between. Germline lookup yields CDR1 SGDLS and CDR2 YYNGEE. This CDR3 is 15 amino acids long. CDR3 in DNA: TGTGCCAGCAGCGCACAGCTCACCTATAATTCACCCCTCCACTTT. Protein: CASSAQLTYNSPLHF.

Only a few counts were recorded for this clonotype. The CDR3 sequence is CASRLEPQGAREAFF. The CDR3 nucleotides read TGTGCCAGCCGCCTTGAACCTCAGGGGGCTCGAGAAGCTTTCTTT. V is TRBV19 and J is TRBJ1-1; 8 bases agree with TRBD1. This CDR3 has 15 amino acids. Trimming cost V 9 bases and J 8 bases; bases outside gene matches: 17. Germline V gene data show CDR1 as LNHDA and CDR2 as SQIVND (reference sequence).